The 26 T cell receptor beta chains below were found in one sample sequenced in a study of CD8+CD57+ T cells in acquired aplastic anemia. TCR beta VDJ and CDR3 profiling used genomic DNA as template. TCRdb analysed the reads with MiXCR anew, one entry per CDR3 protein. The table lists 350,000 to 450,000 distinct CDR3 sequences, about 70% of them singletons. Material: sorted CD4+, CD8+, or CD8+CD57+ T cells (not recorded which) from PBMCs. The receptors were gathered from a human donor in good health, serving as a control.

The chain links TRBV20-1 to TRBJ2-5; D possibly corresponds to TRBD2 (7 bases). The CDR3 is 14 amino acids. Germline V gene data show CDR1 as DFQATT and CDR2 as SNEGSKA (reference sequence). Deletions cut 6 bases from V and 6 bases from J, with 20 bases between. DNA for the CDR3: TGCAGTGCGACGGCTGGGGGGGGCCGAAAGACCCAGTACTTC. Its translation: CSATAGGGRKTQYF.

This sequence joins TRBV19 and TRBJ1-6; the D is unclear. With the DNA end fitting TRBJ2-2 better, the J assignment may be wrong. The CDR3 length is 14 residues. Per the germline V gene, CDR1 is LNHDA and CDR2 is SQIVND (reference sequence). CDR3: CASSIGPFDANLFF. Written as DNA, the CDR3 is TGTGCCAGTAGTATCGGACCATTCGACGCAAACCTGTTTTTT.

The gene calls are TRBV7-8 and TRBJ2-5; TRBD1 matches 7 bases. The CDR3 runs to 14 residues. CDR1 and CDR2 (germline): SGHVS, FQNEAQ. Trimming removed 6 bases from V and 9 bases from J; junction bases left unmatched: 13. The CDR3 DNA follows: TGTGCCAGCAGGTACCTGAAAGGACAGGAGTCCCAGTACTTC. Translation gives CASRYLKGQESQYF.

This clonotype has a count of ten or more. The genes are TRBV7-2 and TRBJ1-5; D possibly corresponds to TRBD1 (6 bases). This CDR3 has 13 residues. Per the germline V gene, CDR1 is SGHTA and CDR2 is FQGNSA. V shed 11 bases and J shed 4 bases, with 15 bases lying between them. Here the CDR3 reads CAGARTANQPQHF. CDR3 DNA sequence: TGTGCCGGAGCCCGGACAGCTAATCAGCCCCAGCATTTT.

This clonotype appeared a few times. This sequence may be a read error, since a much larger clone differs from it by one base. The chain employs TRBV7-9 and TRBJ2-5, with D uncertain. The CDR3 is made up of 14 amino acids. The germline V gene encodes CDR1 SEHNR and CDR2 FQNEAQ (reference sequence). The CDR3 here is CASSLAKGSETQHF. CDR3 DNA: TGTGCCAGCAGCTTAGCGAAGGGTTCGGAGACCCAGCACTTC.

A word on this clonotype: This may stem from a read error, because a much larger clone lies one nucleotide away. This chain connects TRBV6-5 to TRBJ2-2; possible D gene TRBD1, 6 bases. Germline CDR1 MNHEY, CDR2 SVGAGI. The CDR3 is 14 residues long. Deletions cut 6 bases from V and 4 bases from J, with 12 bases between. The CDR3 coding sequence is TGTGCCAGCAGCAACGCGGACAGCACCGGGGAGCTGTTTTTT. Translating gives CASSNADSTGELFF.

This clonotype has at least ten counts. The CDR3 region is CASSIKGGADGNTIYF. The CDR3 DNA is TGCGCCAGCAGTATTAAGGGGGGCGCGGATGGAAACACCATATATTTT. This rearrangement joins TRBV5-1 to TRBJ1-3; tentative D call: TRBD1 (6 bases). Trimming took 5 bases from V and 3 from J, leaving 18 bases between them. CDR1 is SGHRS and CDR2 is YFSETQ in the germline V gene. The CDR3 totals 16 residues.

Note on this clonotype: A read error may account for a junction end that differs from germline. J is TRBJ1-2 and V is TRBV7-2; D not certain. CDR3 length: 13 amino acids. Germline V gives CDR1 SGHTA, CDR2 FQGNSA. CDR3 region: CASPHPLWLHHPF. The CDR3 region has the DNA TGTGCCAGCCCACACCCCCTATGGCTACACCATCCGTTC.

This clonotype was recorded at least ten times. The chain has TRBV30 and TRBJ1-1; D not certain. The CDR3 loop spans 13 amino acids. Trimming cost V 2 bases and J 1 base, with 8 bases left between them. The germline V gene encodes CDR1 GTSNPN and CDR2 SVGIG (reference sequence). CDR3 sequence (DNA): TGTGCCTGGAGTTTTCGACAGAACACTGAAGCTTTCTTT. Its translation: CAWSFRQNTEAFF.

The J gene is TRBJ2-7, the V gene TRBV10-3, with D perhaps matching TRBD1 (6 bases). Germline values: CDR1 ENHRY, CDR2 SYGVKD. This CDR3 has 12 residues. V lost 6 bases and J 1 base, leaving 7 bases between the germline ends. In nucleotides, the CDR3 is TGTGCCATCAGCACAGGGTCCTACGAGCAGTACTTC. This encodes CAISTGSYEQYF.

This clonotype was counted at least ten times. The chain combines TRBV5-5 with TRBJ2-3; D is possibly TRBD1 (5 bases). V was trimmed by 2 bases and J by 4 bases, leaving 8 bases between them. CDR1 and CDR2 from the germline V gene are SGHKS and YYEKEE (reference sequence). The CDR3 spans 13 residues. This chain's CDR3 is CASSFGQADTQYF. The CDR3 DNA sequence: TGTGCCAGCAGCTTCGGACAAGCAGATACGCAGTATTTT.

A remark on this clonotype: Compared with germline, one end of the junction differs, possibly owing to a read error. V gene TRBV7-7 combines with J gene TRBJ2-5; 12 bases are shared with TRBD2. CDR1 and CDR2 from the germline V gene are SSHAT and FNYEAQ (reference sequence). The CDR3 is made up of 15 amino acids. CDR3 protein: CASSLAGGEQETQYF. In DNA form, the CDR3 reads TGTGCTAGCAGCCTAGCGGGGGGGGAGCAAGAGACCCAGTACTTC.

As regards this clonotype: The missing conserved phenylalanine or tryptophan at the end of this CDR3 makes a read error likely. It is unclear where the CDR3 begins or ends on the DNA, so no DNA is shown, and the CDR3 is as TCRdb lists it. The chain employs TRBV9 and TRBJ2-7; the D call in the table, TRBD2, was not verified against the DNA. Germline assignment: CDR1 SGDLS and CDR2 YYNGEE. 12 amino acids form the CDR3, both terminal residues included. The CDR3 loop reads CASSPVVGPYNE.

This clonotype appeared many times. The genes are TRBV6-1 and TRBJ1-5, with D unresolved. Trimming cost V 6 bases and J 2 bases, with 8 bases left between them. CDR3 size: 13 residues. In germline, CDR1 is MNHNS, CDR2 SASEGT. CDR3 residues: CASSSSGNQPQHF. As DNA, the CDR3 is TGTGCCAGCAGCTCTTCAGGCAATCAGCCCCAGCATTTT.

Concerning this clonotype: The junction shows a germline mismatch at one end, possibly a read error. V gene TRBV7-4 combines with J gene TRBJ2-3; 7 bases line up with TRBD1. The CDR3 has 14 amino acids. Germline V gene lookup returns CDR1 SGHVT and CDR2 SQSDAQ. The CDR3 DNA sequence: TGTGCCAGCAGCCTACTCCCGGGGACAGAAACGCAGTATTTT. Protein product: CASSLLPGTETQYF. Full variable domain (rest looked up from reference TRBV7-4 and TRBJ2-3): GAGVSQSPRYKVAKRGRDVALRCDSISGHVTLYWYRQTLGQGSEVLTYSQSDAQRDKSGRPSGRFSAERPERSVSTLKIQRTEQGDSAVYLCASSLLPGTETQYFGPGTRLTVL.

A few counts support this clonotype. The chain uses TRBV24-1 and TRBJ1-2; 8 bases are shared with TRBD1. The V and J ends lost 5 bases and 7 bases, in that order; junction bases with no gene match: 5. The V gene's germline CDR1 is KGHDR and CDR2 SFDVKD. The CDR3 covers 13 residues. The CDR3: CATSAGQGVGYTF. CDR3 sequence (DNA): TGTGCCACCAGTGCAGGACAGGGTGTTGGCTACACCTTC.

The chain recombines TRBV5-1 with TRBJ1-1; no firm D call. The CDR3 loop spans 15 amino acids. Trimming left V 0 bases short and J 5 bases short, with 14 bases between. The germline CDR1 and CDR2 sequences are SGHRS and YFSETQ. The CDR3 loop reads CASSLERPTHTEAFF. In DNA, the CDR3 is TGCGCCAGCAGCTTGGAAAGGCCGACACATACTGAAGCTTTCTTT.

The J gene is TRBJ2-5, the V gene TRBV5-1; the match to TRBD1 covers 7 bases. There are 16 residues in the CDR3. Unmatched junction bases numbered 10, after V lost 0 bases and J lost 5 bases. Looked up from germline, CDR1 is SGHRS and CDR2 is YFSETQ. Here the CDR3 DNA reads TGCGCCAGCAGCTTGGCTCCAGGGGGTCCCACCGAGACCCAGTACTTC. Protein product: CASSLAPGGPTETQYF.

The chain recombines TRBV11-2 with TRBJ1-6, with 8 bases lining up with TRBD1. Germline V gene sequence: CDR1 SGHAT, CDR2 FQNNGV. V trimming: 6 bases; J trimming: 9 bases; junction bases outside the gene matches: 10. The CDR3 length is 15 residues. CDR3 in amino acids: CASSGLTGVGSPLHF. CDR3 nucleotides: TGTGCCAGCAGTGGTCTGACAGGGGTTGGTTCACCCCTCCACTTT.

The sample holds many counts of this clonotype. The V gene is TRBV2, the J gene TRBJ2-4, with D unresolved. The V end lost 1 base, the J end lost 0 bases, and 1 base lay between the germline ends. This CDR3 has 13 residues. Germline V lookup: CDR1 SNHLY, CDR2 FYNNEI. The CDR3 sequence: CASSEEAKNIQYF. DNA for the CDR3: TGTGCCAGCAGTGAAGAAGCCAAAAACATTCAGTACTTC.

Note on this clonotype: The CDR3 ends on some other residue instead of the conserved phenylalanine or tryptophan, so this is likely a read error. The limits of the CDR3 on the DNA are not certain, so only TCRdb's listed CDR3 is given. This CDR3 is CASTQGGTAYEQY. The V and J genes are TRBV7-2 and TRBJ1-6; the table assigns TRBD1, which was not confirmed against the DNA. The CDR3 totals 13 residues, both ends included. Per germline, CDR1 SGHTA and CDR2 FQGNSA.

The J gene is TRBJ2-3, the V gene TRBV20-1, with D possibly matching TRBD2 (5 bases). Germline-derived CDR1 and CDR2 are DFQATT and SNEGSKA (reference sequence). The CDR3 is 17 residues long. V was trimmed by 0 bases and J by 0 bases, leaving 16 bases between them. The CDR3 here is CSARDRMDWTSTDTQYF. CDR3 coding DNA: TGCAGTGCTAGAGATAGGATGGACTGGACCAGCACAGATACGCAGTATTTT.

The chain employs TRBV25-1 and TRBJ2-1; D perhaps matches TRBD2 (5 bases). Germline assignment: CDR1 MGHDK and CDR2 SYGVNS. The CDR3 sequence is 19 residues long. V dropped 2 bases and J dropped 0 bases, with 20 bases sitting between them. CDR3 nucleotides: TGTGCCAGCAGTGAAGGGGAGTTAACCCCTCGAGGCTCCTACAATGAGCAGTTCTTC. Protein product: CASSEGELTPRGSYNEQFF.

This clonotype was counted ten times or more. The rearrangement links TRBV28 to TRBJ1-2; possibly TRBD1 for D (5 bases). The V gene lost 8 bases and the J gene lost 3 bases, with 16 bases spanning the gap. The CDR3 runs to 14 residues. Germline CDR1 MDHEN, CDR2 SYDVKM. This CDR3 is CASLQGSNYYGYTF. CDR3 coding DNA: TGTGCCAGCTTGCAGGGCAGCAACTACTATGGCTACACCTTC.

As to this clonotype: A read error may explain this, as a much larger clone is one base away. The chain links TRBV9 to TRBJ2-1, with 11 bases identical to TRBD2. Germline-derived CDR1 and CDR2 are SGDLS and YYNGEE. The CDR3 covers 17 residues. The CDR3 here is CASSTYFSGGAFNGQFF. CDR3 DNA sequence: TGTGCCAGCAGCACGTACTTTAGCGGGGGGGCATTTAATGGGCAGTTCTTC.

Regarding this clonotype: One end of the junction is discordant with germline, which a read error may explain. This chain uses TRBV7-7 with TRBJ2-1; D may match TRBD1 or TRBD2 (6 bases each). Germline CDR1 SSHAT, CDR2 FNYEAQ (reference sequence). The CDR3 is 14 amino acids. The CDR3 DNA sequence: TGTGCTAGCAGCCCGGGAGAGGGGGTCGGGACGCAAGTCTTC. It yields the protein CASSPGEGVGTQVF.